These T cell receptor beta chains were read from a single sample in a study of technical replicates of blood from several donors. Profiled with immunoSEQ multiplex PCR; TCRdb holds only in-frame clones, not every one. The table includes about 75,000 clones, around 97% detected once. Sequenced input: T cells isolated from PBMCs. These receptors all come from a human donor in good health. Both conserved end residues are part of each CDR3. The D gene is left open where the match is weak. Some rows mark clone size as missing; the rest say once, few, many or name a class of expanded clone.

V	J	size	D	CDR3	DNA
TRBV6-6	TRBJ1-5	.	.	CASTISGLSNQPQHF	TGTGCCAGCACCATATCAGGGTTGAGCAATCAGCCCCAGCATTTT
TRBV4-2	TRBJ2-1	.	.	CASSPLISVNGVSAASYNEQFF	TGTGCCAGCAGCCCTCTTATTTCCGTAAACGGTGTAAGCGCGGCGTCCTACAATGAGCAGTTCTTC
TRBV7-9	TRBJ1-2	once	.	CASSLGGDGYTF	TGTGCCAGCAGCTTAGGGGGCGACGGCTACACCTTC
TRBV6-6	TRBJ1-4	once	.	CATRLRVNNEKLFF	TGTGCCACCCGCCTGCGGGTTAATAATGAAAAACTGTTTTTT
TRBV6-5	TRBJ1-2	.	TRBD1	CASSYTTTGGYYGYTF	TGTGCCAGCAGTTACACTACTACAGGGGGCTACTATGGCTACACCTTC
TRBV13	TRBJ2-5	.	.	CASSPGLGAHQETQYF	TGTGCCAGCAGCCCAGGATTAGGGGCCCACCAAGAGACCCAGTACTTC
TRBV7-3	TRBJ2-1	.	.	CASSLYFITEPSEQFF	TGTGCCAGCAGCTTATACTTTATTACAGAACCGAGTGAGCAGTTCTTC
TRBV10-2	TRBJ1-1	.	.	CASSDWVESTEAFF	TGCGCCAGCAGTGATTGGGTGGAGAGCACTGAAGCTTTCTTT
TRBV19	TRBJ2-7	.	TRBD1	CASSWTGSDYEQYF	TGTGCCAGTAGTTGGACAGGGTCCGACTACGAGCAGTACTTC
TRBV5-1	TRBJ2-7	.	TRBD2	CASSLETSIDEQYF	TGCGCCAGCAGCTTGGAGACTAGCATCGACGAGCAGTACTTC
TRBV7-3	TRBJ1-1	.	.	CASSLTGGVTTTEAFF	TGTGCCAGCAGCTTAACGGGCGGGGTAACCACCACTGAAGCTTTCTTT
TRBV4-1	TRBJ2-3	.	TRBD2	CASSQDLGLAGAGDTQYF	TGCGCCAGCAGCCAAGACCTTGGACTAGCGGGGGCGGGAGATACGCAGTATTTT
TRBV4-1	TRBJ2-3	.	TRBD2	CASSFGLAAVTDTQYF	TGCGCCAGCAGCTTCGGACTAGCGGCGGTCACAGATACGCAGTATTTT
TRBV9	TRBJ2-5	.	.	CASSVAPQVGAGQETQYF	TGTGCCAGCAGCGTAGCTCCCCAAGTGGGAGCGGGCCAAGAGACCCAGTACTTC
TRBV7-9	TRBJ2-3	.	TRBD2	CASSSLAGYGDTQYF	TGTGCCAGCAGCTCACTAGCGGGATATGGAGATACGCAGTATTTT
TRBV5-6	TRBJ1-2	.	.	CASSLPGTPYGYTF	TGTGCCAGCAGCTTGCCCGGGACACCGTATGGCTACACCTTC
TRBV6-5	TRBJ2-5	.	.	CASSYAGVLGTQYF	TGTGCCAGCAGTTACGCCGGGGTTTTGGGGACCCAGTACTTC
TRBV10-2	TRBJ2-7	.	TRBD1	CASSELDRVSYEQYF	TGCGCCAGCAGTGAGCTAGACAGGGTATCCTACGAGCAGTACTTC
TRBV6-6	TRBJ2-7	once	.	CASSRPSARYEQYF	TGTGCCAGCAGTCGTCCCTCTGCTAGATACGAGCAGTACTTC
TRBV6-1	TRBJ1-5	.	.	CASTPPRGNQPQHF	TGTGCCAGCACCCCCCCCCGGGGCAATCAGCCCCAGCATTTT
TRBV7-6	TRBJ1-3	.	.	CASSHGTGNTIYF	TGTGCCAGCAGCCACGGGACAGGAAACACCATATATTTT
TRBV9	TRBJ2-1	.	TRBD2	CASSVGGGGSYNEQFF	TGTGCCAGCAGCGTAGGAGGCGGGGGGTCCTACAATGAGCAGTTCTTC
TRBV27	TRBJ2-1	.	TRBD1	CASSFSGQYNEQFF	TGTGCCAGCAGTTTTTCGGGACAGTACAATGAGCAGTTCTTC
TRBV19	TRBJ1-3	.	.	CASRTTTGVAGNTIYF	TGTGCCAGTAGAACGACCACAGGTGTTGCTGGAAACACCATATATTTT
TRBV12-5	TRBJ1-2	.	.	CASGSQGFRGYTF	TGTGCTAGTGGCTCCCAGGGTTTTCGGGGCTACACCTTC